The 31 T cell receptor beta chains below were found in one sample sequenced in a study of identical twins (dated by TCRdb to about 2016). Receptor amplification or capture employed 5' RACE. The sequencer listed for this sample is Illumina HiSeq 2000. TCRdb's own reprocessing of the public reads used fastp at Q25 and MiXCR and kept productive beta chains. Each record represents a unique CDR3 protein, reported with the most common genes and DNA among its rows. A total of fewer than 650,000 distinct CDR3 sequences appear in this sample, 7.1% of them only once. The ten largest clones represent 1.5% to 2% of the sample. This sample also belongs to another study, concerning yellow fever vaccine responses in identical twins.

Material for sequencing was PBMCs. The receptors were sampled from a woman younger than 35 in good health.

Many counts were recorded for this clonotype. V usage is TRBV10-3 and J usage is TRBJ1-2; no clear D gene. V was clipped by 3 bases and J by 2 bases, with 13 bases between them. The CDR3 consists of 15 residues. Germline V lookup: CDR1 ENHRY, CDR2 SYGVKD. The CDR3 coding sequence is TGTGCCATCAGTGAAAGTGTTGGAGGGAACTATGGCTACACCTTC. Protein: CAISESVGGNYGYTF.

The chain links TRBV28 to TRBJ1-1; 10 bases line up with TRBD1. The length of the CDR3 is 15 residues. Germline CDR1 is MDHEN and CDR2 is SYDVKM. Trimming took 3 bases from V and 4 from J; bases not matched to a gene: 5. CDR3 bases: TGTGCCAGCAGTTTCCTGGGGACAGGGGTCACTGAAGCTTTCTTT. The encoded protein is CASSFLGTGVTEAFF.

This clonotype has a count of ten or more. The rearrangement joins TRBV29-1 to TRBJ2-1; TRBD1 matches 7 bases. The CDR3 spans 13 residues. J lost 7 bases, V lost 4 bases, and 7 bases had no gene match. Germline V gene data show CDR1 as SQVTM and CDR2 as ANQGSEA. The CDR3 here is CSVAEGAGNEQFF. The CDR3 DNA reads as TGCAGCGTTGCCGAGGGGGCCGGGAATGAGCAGTTCTTC.

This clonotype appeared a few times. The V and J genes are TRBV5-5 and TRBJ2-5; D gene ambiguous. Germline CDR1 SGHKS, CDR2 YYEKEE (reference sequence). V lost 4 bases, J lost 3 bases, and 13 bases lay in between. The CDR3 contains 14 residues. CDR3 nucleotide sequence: TGTGCCAGCAGCCCCGTTCCTGCGGAAGAGACCCAGTACTTC. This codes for CASSPVPAEETQYF. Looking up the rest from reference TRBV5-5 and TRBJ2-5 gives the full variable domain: DAGVTQSPTHLIKTRGQQVTLRCSPISGHKSVSWYQQVLGQGPQFIFQYYEKEERGRGNFPDRFSARQFPNYSSELNVNALLLGDSALYLCASSPVPAEETQYFGPGTRLLVL.

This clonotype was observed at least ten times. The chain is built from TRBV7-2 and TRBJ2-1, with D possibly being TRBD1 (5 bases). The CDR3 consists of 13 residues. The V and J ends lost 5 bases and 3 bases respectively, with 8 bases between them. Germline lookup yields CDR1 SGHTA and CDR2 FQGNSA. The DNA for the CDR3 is TGTGCCAGCAGCCCGACAGTCTACAATGAGCAGTTCTTC. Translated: CASSPTVYNEQFF.

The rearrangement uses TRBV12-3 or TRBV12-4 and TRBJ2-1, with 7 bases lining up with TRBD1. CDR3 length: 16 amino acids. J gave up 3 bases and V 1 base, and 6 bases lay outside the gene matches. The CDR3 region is CASSLVRTGVYNEQFF. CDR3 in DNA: TGTGCCAGCAGTTTAGTGAGGACAGGAGTCTACAATGAGCAGTTCTTC.

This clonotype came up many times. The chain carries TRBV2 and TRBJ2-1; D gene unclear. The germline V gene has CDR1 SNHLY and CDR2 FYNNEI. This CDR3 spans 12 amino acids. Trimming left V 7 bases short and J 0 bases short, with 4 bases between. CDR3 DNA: TGTGCCAGCACCTACTCCTACAATGAGCAGTTCTTC. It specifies CASTYSYNEQFF.

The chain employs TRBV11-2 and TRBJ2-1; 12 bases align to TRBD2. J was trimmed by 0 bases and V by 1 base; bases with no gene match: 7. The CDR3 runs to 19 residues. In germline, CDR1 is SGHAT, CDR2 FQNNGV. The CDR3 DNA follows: TGTGCCAGCAGCTTAGTCGGGACTAGCGGGCCTCTCTCCTACAATGAGCAGTTCTTC. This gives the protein CASSLVGTSGPLSYNEQFF.

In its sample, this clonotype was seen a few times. The CDR3 spells CASSSNPSSYEQYF. CDR3 sequence (DNA): TGTGCCAGCAGTTCCAATCCCTCCTCCTACGAGCAGTACTTC. The rearrangement links TRBV28 to TRBJ2-7; D remains ambiguous. The germline gives CDR1 MDHEN, CDR2 SYDVKM. The V gene lost 4 bases and the J gene lost 0 bases, with 10 bases spanning the gap. The CDR3 spans 14 residues.

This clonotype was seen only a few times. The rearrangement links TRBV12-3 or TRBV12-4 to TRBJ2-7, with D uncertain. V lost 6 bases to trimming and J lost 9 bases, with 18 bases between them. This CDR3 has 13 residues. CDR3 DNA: TGTGCCAGCAGCCAGCCCCCAGGTTCCCGGCAGTACGTC. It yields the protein CASSQPPGSRQYV.

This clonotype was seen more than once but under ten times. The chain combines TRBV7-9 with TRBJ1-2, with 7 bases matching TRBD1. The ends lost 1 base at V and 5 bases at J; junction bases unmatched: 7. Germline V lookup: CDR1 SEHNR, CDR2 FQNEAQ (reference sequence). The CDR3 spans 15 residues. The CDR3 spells CASSLVKGAEYGYTF. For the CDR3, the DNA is TGTGCCAGCAGCTTAGTTAAGGGGGCGGAATATGGCTACACCTTC.

The CDR3 DNA is TGCAGCGCCAAGTTTGCAGATACGCAGTATTTT. Translated: CSAKFADTQYF. The V gene is TRBV29-1, the J gene TRBJ2-3; no clear D gene. Germline-derived CDR1 and CDR2 are SQVTM and ANQGSEA. V shed 7 bases and J shed 4 bases, with 9 bases lying between them. The CDR3 has 11 amino acids.

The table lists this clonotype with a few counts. CDR3 region: CASSETGGRGDTQYF. In DNA form, the CDR3 reads TGCGCCAGCAGTGAGACGGGGGGCCGGGGAGATACGCAGTATTTT. The chain links TRBV10-2 to TRBJ2-3; weak D call: TRBD2 (7 bases). This CDR3 spans 15 amino acids. From germline, CDR1 is WSHSY and CDR2 SAAADI. Trimming took off 2 bases at V and 5 bases at J, with 14 bases between the two ends.

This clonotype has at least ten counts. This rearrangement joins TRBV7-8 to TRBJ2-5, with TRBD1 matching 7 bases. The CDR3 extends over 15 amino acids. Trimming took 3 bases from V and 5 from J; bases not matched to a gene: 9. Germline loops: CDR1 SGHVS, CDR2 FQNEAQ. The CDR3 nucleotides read TGTGCCAGCAGCTTTACGACAGGGTTCTTTGAGACCCAGTACTTC. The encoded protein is CASSFTTGFFETQYF.

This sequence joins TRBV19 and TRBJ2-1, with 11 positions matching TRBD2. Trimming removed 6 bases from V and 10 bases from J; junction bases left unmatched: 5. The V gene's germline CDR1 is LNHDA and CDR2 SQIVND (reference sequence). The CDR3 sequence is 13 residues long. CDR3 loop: CASRSLAGGEQFF. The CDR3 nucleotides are TGTGCCAGTAGGTCTCTAGCGGGAGGCGAGCAGTTCTTC.

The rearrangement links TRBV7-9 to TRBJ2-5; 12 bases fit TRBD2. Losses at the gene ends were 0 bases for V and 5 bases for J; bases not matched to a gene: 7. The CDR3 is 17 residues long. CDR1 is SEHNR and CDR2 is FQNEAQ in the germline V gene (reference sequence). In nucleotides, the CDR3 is TGTGCCAGCAGCTTAGCTCTAGCGGGGGGGCCGCGGGAGACCCAGTACTTC. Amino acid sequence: CASSLALAGGPRETQYF.

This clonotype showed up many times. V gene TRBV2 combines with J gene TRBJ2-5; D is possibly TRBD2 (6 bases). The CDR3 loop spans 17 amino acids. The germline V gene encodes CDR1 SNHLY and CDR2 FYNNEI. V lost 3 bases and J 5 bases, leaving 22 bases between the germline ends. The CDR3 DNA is TGTGCCAGCAGTGATTTTCTTACCGGGAGAGGGGTGGAGACCCAGTACTTC. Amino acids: CASSDFLTGRGVETQYF. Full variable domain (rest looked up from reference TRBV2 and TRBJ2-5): EPEVTQTPSHQVTQMGQEVILRCVPISNHLYFYWYRQILGQKVEFLVSFYNNEISEKSEIFDDQFSVERPDGSNFTLKIRSTKLEDSAMYFCASSDFLTGRGVETQYFGPGTRLLVL.

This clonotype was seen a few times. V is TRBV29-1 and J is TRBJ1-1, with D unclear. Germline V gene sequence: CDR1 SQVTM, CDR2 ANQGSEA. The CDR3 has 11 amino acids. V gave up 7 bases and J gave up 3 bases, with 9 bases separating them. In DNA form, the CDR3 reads TGCAGCGCCCGCCCAGACACTGAAGCTTTCTTT. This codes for CSARPDTEAFF.

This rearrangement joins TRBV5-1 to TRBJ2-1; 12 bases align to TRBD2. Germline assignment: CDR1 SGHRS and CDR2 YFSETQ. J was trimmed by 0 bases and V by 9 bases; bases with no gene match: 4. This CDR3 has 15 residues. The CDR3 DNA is TGCGCCACCGCACTAGCGGGGGGCTCCTACAATGAGCAGTTCTTC. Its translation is CATALAGGSYNEQFF.

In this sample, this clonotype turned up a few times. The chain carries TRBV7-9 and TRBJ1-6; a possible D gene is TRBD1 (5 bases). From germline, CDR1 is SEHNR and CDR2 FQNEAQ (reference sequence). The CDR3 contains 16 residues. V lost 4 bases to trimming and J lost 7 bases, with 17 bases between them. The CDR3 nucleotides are TGTGCCAGCAGCTCAATCCCGAGGGGCGCCAATTCACCCCTCCACTTT. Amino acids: CASSSIPRGANSPLHF.

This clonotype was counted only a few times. The chain's CDR3 is CASSLVDRVWTYEQYV. CDR3 DNA sequence: TGTGCCAGCAGCTTGGTGGACAGGGTTTGGACCTACGAGCAGTACGTC. The chain is built from TRBV5-5 and TRBJ2-7; 8 bases align to TRBD1. Germline V gene lookup returns CDR1 SGHKS and CDR2 YYEKEE (reference sequence). V was pared by 0 bases and J by 2 bases, with 7 bases of the junction left unmatched. CDR3 length: 16 amino acids.

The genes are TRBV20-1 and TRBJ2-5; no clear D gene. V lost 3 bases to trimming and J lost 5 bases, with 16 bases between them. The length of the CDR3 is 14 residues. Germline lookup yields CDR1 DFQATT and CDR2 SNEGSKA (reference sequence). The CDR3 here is CSASSPQQTETQYF. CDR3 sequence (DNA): TGCAGTGCTAGCTCGCCGCAACAGACGGAGACCCAGTACTTC.

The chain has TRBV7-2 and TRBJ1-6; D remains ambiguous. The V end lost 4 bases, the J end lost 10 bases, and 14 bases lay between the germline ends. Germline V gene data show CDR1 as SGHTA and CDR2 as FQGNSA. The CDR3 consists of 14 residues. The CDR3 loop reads CASSSGGYSSPLHF. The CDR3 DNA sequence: TGTGCCAGCAGCTCAGGCGGGTATAGCTCACCCCTCCACTTT.

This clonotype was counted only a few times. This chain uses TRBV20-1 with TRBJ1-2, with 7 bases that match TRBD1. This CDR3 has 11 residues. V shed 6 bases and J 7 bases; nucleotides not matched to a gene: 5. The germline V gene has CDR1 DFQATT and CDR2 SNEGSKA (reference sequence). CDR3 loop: CSAQGGGGYTF. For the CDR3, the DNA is TGCAGTGCCCAGGGGGGAGGTGGCTACACCTTC.

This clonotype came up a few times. The CDR3 coding sequence is TGTGCCAGCAGTCCTGGGGGGGCGTGGGACTACGAGCAGTACTTC. It encodes CASSPGGAWDYEQYF. The V and J genes are TRBV12-3 or TRBV12-4 and TRBJ2-7, with D possibly TRBD2 on 7 matching bases. The CDR3 contains 15 residues. Between the trimmed V and J ends, which lost 5 bases and 3 bases, there was a span of 17 bases.

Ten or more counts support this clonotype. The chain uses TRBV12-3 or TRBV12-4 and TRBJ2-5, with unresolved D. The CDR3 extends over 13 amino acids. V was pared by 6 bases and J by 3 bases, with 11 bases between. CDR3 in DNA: TGTGCCAGCAGGCCGGGCCCCAAAGAGACCCAGTACTTC. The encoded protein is CASRPGPKETQYF.

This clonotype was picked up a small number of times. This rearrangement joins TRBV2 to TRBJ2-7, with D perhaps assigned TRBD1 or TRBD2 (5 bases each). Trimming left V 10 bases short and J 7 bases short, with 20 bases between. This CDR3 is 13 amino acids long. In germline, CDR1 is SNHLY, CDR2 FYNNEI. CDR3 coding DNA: TGTGCCACCCGGGGACGGTCTGTTTGGGAGCAGTACGTC. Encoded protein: CATRGRSVWEQYV.

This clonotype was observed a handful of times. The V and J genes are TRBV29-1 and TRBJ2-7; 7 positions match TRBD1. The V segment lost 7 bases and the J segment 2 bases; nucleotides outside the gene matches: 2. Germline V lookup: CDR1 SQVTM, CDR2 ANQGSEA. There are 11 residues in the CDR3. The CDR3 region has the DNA TGCAGCGCCGGACAGGCCTACGAGCAGTACTTC. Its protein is CSAGQAYEQYF.

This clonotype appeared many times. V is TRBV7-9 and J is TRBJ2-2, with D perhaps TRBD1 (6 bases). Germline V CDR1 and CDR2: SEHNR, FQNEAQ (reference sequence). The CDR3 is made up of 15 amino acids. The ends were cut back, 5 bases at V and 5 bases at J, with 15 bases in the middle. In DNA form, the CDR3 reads TGTGCCAGCAGCCCCCTGGCAGGGGTAACCGGGGAGCTGTTTTTT. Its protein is CASSPLAGVTGELFF.

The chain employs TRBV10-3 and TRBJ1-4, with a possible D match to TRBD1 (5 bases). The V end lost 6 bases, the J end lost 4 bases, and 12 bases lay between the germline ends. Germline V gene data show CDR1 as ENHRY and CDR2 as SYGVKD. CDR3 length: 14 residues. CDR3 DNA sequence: TGTGCCATCAGACCGGGACGGAATAATGAAAAACTGTTTTTT. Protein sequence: CAIRPGRNNEKLFF.

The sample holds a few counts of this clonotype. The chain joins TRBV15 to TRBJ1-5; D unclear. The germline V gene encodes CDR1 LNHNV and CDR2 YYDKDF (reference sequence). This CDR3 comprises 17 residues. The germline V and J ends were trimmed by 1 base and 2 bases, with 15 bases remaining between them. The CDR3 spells CATSRALAQAGNQPQHF. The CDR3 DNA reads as TGTGCCACCAGCAGAGCCCTAGCCCAGGCCGGCAATCAGCCCCAGCATTTT.